Detailed here is one T cell receptor (beta chain). This sample was taken from a study of blood T cell repertoires in COVID-19. Germline V gene data show CDR1 as SEHNR and CDR2 as FQNEAQ (reference sequence). With 9 bases removed from V and 5 bases from J, the gap between germline ends came to 16 bases. CDR3 length: 13 amino acids. Data came from immunoSEQ multiplex PCR; TCRdb stores just in-frame clones and leaves some out. The table includes fewer than 300,000 clones, 85% detected once. The V and J genes are TRBV7-9 and TRBJ2-5; a weak D match, TRBD2 (5 bases). This clonotype was sampled from a woman aged 50 to 60 who had recovered from COVID-19. Sequencing was performed on PBMCs or T cells enriched from blood (not recorded which). CDR3 amino acids: CASLLDRGETQYF. Here the CDR3 DNA reads TGTGCCAGTCTCCTAGACCGCGGGGAGACCCAGTACTTC.